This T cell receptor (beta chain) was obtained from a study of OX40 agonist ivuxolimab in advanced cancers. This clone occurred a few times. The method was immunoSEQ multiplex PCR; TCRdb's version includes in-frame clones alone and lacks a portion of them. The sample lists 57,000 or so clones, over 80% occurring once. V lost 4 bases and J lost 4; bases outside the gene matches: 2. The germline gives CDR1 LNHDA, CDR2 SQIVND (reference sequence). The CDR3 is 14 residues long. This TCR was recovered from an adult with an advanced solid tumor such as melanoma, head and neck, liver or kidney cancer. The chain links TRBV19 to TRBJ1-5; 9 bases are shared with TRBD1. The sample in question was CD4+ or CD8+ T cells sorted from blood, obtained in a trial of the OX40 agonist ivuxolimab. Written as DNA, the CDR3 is TGTGCCAGTAGTACTGGGACAGGGAATCAGCCCCAGCATTTT. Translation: CASSTGTGNQPQHF.